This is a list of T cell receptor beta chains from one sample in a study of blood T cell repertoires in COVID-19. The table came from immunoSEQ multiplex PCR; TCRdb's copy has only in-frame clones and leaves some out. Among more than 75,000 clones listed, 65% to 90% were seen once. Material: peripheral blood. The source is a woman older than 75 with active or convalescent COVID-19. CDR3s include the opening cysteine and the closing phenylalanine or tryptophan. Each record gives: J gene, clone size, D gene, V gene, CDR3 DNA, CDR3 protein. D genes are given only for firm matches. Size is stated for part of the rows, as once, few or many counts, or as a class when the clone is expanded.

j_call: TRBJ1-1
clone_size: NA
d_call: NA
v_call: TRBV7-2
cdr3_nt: TGTGCCAGCAGCTCCCAGGGTCGGGGGACTGAAGCTTTCTTT
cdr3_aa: CASSSQGRGTEAFF

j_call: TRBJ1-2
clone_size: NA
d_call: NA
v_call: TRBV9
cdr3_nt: TGTGCCAGCAGCGTAGGACCAGGGGAGGGTTATGGCTACACCTTC
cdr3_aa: CASSVGPGEGYGYTF

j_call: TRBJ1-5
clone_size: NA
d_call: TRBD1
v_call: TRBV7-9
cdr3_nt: TGTGCCAGCAGCTCCGGGACAGGGACCAATCAGCCCCAGCATTTT
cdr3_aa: CASSSGTGTNQPQHF

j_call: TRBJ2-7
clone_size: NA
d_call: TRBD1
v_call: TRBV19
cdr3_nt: TGTGCCAGTAGTATCGGGACAGGAAGTTTCTACGAGCAGTACTTC
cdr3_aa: CASSIGTGSFYEQYF

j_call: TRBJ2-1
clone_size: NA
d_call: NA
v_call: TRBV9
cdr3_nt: TGTGCCAGCAGGGCTCTAGCGAACAGCTCCTACAATGAGCAGTTCTTC
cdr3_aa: CASRALANSSYNEQFF

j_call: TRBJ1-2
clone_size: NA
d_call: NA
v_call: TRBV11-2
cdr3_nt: TGTGCCAGCAGCTTAGTGGCGGGACTAGCTAACTATGGCTACACCTTC
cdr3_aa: CASSLVAGLANYGYTF

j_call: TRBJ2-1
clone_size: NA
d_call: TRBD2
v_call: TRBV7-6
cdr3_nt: TGTGCCAGCAGCCGATCAAGCGGGAGGGCCTACAATGAGCAGTTCTTC
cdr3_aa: CASSRSSGRAYNEQFF

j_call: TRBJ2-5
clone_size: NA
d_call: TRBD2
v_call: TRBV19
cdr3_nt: TGTGCCAGTAGTGGGAGGACTAGAAGGTTACGAGAGACCCAGTACTTC
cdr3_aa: CASSGRTRRLRETQYF

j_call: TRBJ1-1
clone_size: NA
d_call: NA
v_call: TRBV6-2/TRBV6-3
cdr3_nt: TGTGCCAGCAGCAGGACAGCCTCCTTTGAAGCTTTCTTT
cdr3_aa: CASSRTASFEAFF

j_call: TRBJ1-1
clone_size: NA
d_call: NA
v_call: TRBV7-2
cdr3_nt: TGTGCCAGCAGCCCCGGGTTGGGGCGAGGTACTGAAGCTTTCTTT
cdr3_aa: CASSPGLGRGTEAFF

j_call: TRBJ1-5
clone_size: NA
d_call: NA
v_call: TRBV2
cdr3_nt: TGTGCCAGCAGTGAAACGTTGGGGCGCCAACAGCCCCAGCATTTT
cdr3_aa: CASSETLGRQQPQHF

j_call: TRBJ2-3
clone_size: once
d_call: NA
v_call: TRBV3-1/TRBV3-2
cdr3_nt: TGTGCCAGCAGCCAAGATCAGCGGAGGACAGATACGCAGTATTTT
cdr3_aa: CASSQDQRRTDTQYF

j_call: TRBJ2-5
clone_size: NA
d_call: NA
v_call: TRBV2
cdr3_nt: TGTGCCACACCAGGGGAGTTAGGGACCCAGTACTTC
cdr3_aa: CATPGELGTQYF

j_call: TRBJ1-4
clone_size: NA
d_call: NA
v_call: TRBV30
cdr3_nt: TGTGCCTGGAGTGCGGCGGCTAATGAAAAACTGTTTTTT
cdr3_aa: CAWSAAANEKLFF

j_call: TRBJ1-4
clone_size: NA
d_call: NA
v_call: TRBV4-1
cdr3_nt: TGCGCCAGCAGCCAAGATTCAACAGGGTGGGCTCCAACTAATGAAAAACTGTTTTTT
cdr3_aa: CASSQDSTGWAPTNEKLFF